Below, 27 T cell receptor beta chains from the same sample are listed, as sequenced in a study of blood T cells in healthy people across ages. Alongside a J-beta primer mix, a sample-barcoded 5' primer served in a second PCR lasting 7 to 11 cycles. One entry per CDR3 protein results from TCRdb running MiXCR on the 5' RACE reads. The profile covers hundreds of thousands of distinct CDR3 sequences, with approximately 29% appearing a single time and roughly 14% taken by the ten largest. Sequencing was carried out using blood. The origin of the receptors is a woman older than 75 in good health.

This clonotype was counted at least ten times. The chain uses TRBV5-6 and TRBJ2-7; 7 bases fit TRBD1. In germline, CDR1 is SGHDT, CDR2 YYEEEE. V lost 0 bases and J lost 3; bases outside the gene matches: 6. CDR3 size: 15 residues. The DNA for the CDR3 is TGTGCCAGCAGCTTGGCCGGCAGGGGGTACTACGAGCAGTACTTC. This sequence encodes CASSLAGRGYYEQYF.

This clonotype has ten or more counts. The chain recombines TRBV7-2 with TRBJ1-2; tentatively, D is TRBD1 (5 bases). Germline CDR1 reads SGHTA; CDR2 reads FQGNSA. This CDR3 is built from 14 residues. The V and J ends lost 6 bases and 2 bases respectively, with 13 bases between them. This chain's CDR3 is CASSPYRINYGYTF. As DNA, the CDR3 is TGTGCCAGCAGTCCCTACAGGATAAACTATGGCTACACCTTC.

This clonotype showed up many times. CDR3 sequence (DNA): TGTGCCCGACCCAGGGGCACCTCCTACAATGAGCAGTTCTTC. As protein: CARPRGTSYNEQFF. This chain links TRBV12-3 or TRBV12-4 with TRBJ2-1; D might be TRBD1 (6 bases). Trimming removed 11 bases at V and 0 bases at J, with 14 bases between. This CDR3 is built from 14 residues.

This clonotype has only a few counts. The rearrangement uses TRBV6-1 and TRBJ1-1; D is ambiguous. The germline V gene has CDR1 MNHNS and CDR2 SASEGT. The ends were cut back, 8 bases at V and 3 bases at J, with 13 bases in the middle. This CDR3 region has 13 residues. The CDR3 DNA reads as TGTGCCAGCCGTGGGTCAATGGACACTGAAGCTTTCTTT. As protein: CASRGSMDTEAFF.

Ten or more counts support this clonotype. The rearrangement links TRBV6-6 to TRBJ1-2; no clear D gene. The CDR3 length is 15 residues. V gave up 2 bases and J gave up 8 bases, with 18 bases separating them. Germline CDR1 reads MNHNY; CDR2 reads SVGAGI (reference sequence). The chain's CDR3 is CASSYPLSGAGGYTF. The CDR3 DNA reads TGTGCCAGCAGTTACCCGCTATCGGGAGCTGGGGGCTACACCTTC.

Remarks on this clonotype: Its ends do not fully match the called genes, so a read error is possible. V usage is TRBV6-1 and J usage is TRBJ1-2, with D tentatively TRBD1 (6 bases). The CDR3 extends over 13 amino acids. Looked up from germline, CDR1 is MNHNS and CDR2 is SASEGT. In DNA form, the CDR3 reads TGTGTCAGCAGGGGCGGGGCGACTGGTGGCTACACCTTC. Its translation: CVSRGGATGGYTF.

In its sample, this clonotype was seen many times. This sequence joins TRBV5-1 and TRBJ1-4; D not certain. Germline V gene data show CDR1 as SGHRS and CDR2 as YFSETQ. V shed 2 bases and J shed 4 bases, with 30 bases lying between them. The CDR3 is 21 residues long. CDR3 nucleotides: TGCGCCAGCAGCTTATCTGATGGGCGTCGAACAACGGTCCCTGGTAATGAAAAACTGTTTTTT. Translated: CASSLSDGRRTTVPGNEKLFF.

This chain joins TRBV5-1 and TRBJ2-5; 8 nucleotides align to TRBD2. This CDR3 contains 19 residues. After removal of 1 base from V and 5 bases from J, the junction contained 19 bases not matched to a gene. CDR1 is SGHRS, CDR2 YFSETQ, per germline. The CDR3 loop reads CASSLRPGGPGGAEETQYF. For the CDR3, the DNA is TGCGCCAGCAGCTTGCGACCCGGCGGGCCCGGGGGGGCCGAGGAGACCCAGTACTTC.

This clonotype has at least ten counts. The chain links TRBV4-2 to TRBJ2-5; D is ambiguous. The CDR3 sequence is 13 residues long. The ends were cut back, 0 bases at V and 6 bases at J, with 8 bases in the middle. Germline V gives CDR1 LGHNA, CDR2 YNFKEQ. The CDR3 DNA reads TGTGCCAGCAGCCAAGAAAGGGATCAGACCCAGTACTTC. Its translation is CASSQERDQTQYF.

Of note for this clonotype: As the CDR3 is not closed by the conserved phenylalanine or tryptophan, this likely results from a read error. The chain joins TRBV4-2 to TRBJ2-1, with D unresolved. Germline assignment: CDR1 LGHNA and CDR2 YNFKEQ. V shed 1 base and J shed 0 bases, with 7 bases lying between them. The CDR3 covers 15 residues. The CDR3 reads CASSQARSSYNEQFL. The CDR3, as DNA: TGTGCCAGCAGCCAAGCCCGGAGCTCCTACAATGAGCAGTTCCTC.

This clonotype was counted at least ten times. The chain is built from TRBV20-1 and TRBJ1-5, with D hard to call. The germline V and J ends were trimmed by 0 bases and 2 bases, with 8 bases remaining between them. Germline values: CDR1 DFQATT, CDR2 SNEGSKA (reference sequence). The length of the CDR3 is 14 residues. The CDR3 is CSAREVVGNQPQHF. The CDR3 DNA sequence: TGCAGTGCTAGAGAGGTGGTGGGCAATCAGCCCCAGCATTTT.

The rearrangement uses TRBV7-3 and TRBJ1-4, with D possibly being TRBD1 (5 bases). CDR3 length equals 15 residues. The V gene's germline CDR1 is SGHTA and CDR2 FQGTGA. Trimming removed 5 bases from V and 16 bases from J, with 26 bases in between. The CDR3, as DNA: TGTGCCAGCAGCCCCCCCCGACAGCTTAATGAAAAGCGGTTTTTT. It codes for CASSPPRQLNEKRFF.

This clonotype was seen repeatedly, ten times or more. The chain is built from TRBV5-1 and TRBJ2-7, with a tentative D call TRBD1 (6 bases). This CDR3 comprises 13 residues. The V gene's germline CDR1 is SGHRS and CDR2 YFSETQ. V dropped 4 bases and J dropped 6 bases, with 14 bases sitting between them. The CDR3, as DNA: TGCGCCAGCAGCCCCGGGACACCGGGCGAGCAGTACTTC. Translating gives CASSPGTPGEQYF.

The chain recombines TRBV19 with TRBJ1-2; no reliable D call. The germline CDR1 and CDR2 sequences are LNHDA and SQIVND (reference sequence). V lost 6 bases and J 4 bases, leaving 9 bases between the germline ends. The CDR3 is made up of 12 amino acids. CDR3 in amino acids: CASRALGYGYTF. CDR3 nucleotides: TGTGCCAGTAGAGCCCTTGGCTATGGCTACACCTTC.

About this clonotype: This may come from a read error, since a much larger clone is one base off. The chain employs TRBV2 and TRBJ2-7; D may be TRBD2 (6 bases). Trimming took off 6 bases at V and 5 bases at J, with 14 bases between the two ends. CDR1 and CDR2 (germline): SNHLY, FYNNEI. There are 13 residues in the CDR3. The CDR3 protein is CASSRDWGNEQYF. CDR3 bases: TGTGCCAGCAGCCGGGACTGGGGTAACGAGCAGTACTTC.

The chain has TRBV5-1 and TRBJ2-1, with 9 nucleotides matching TRBD2. This CDR3 is 14 amino acids long. J was trimmed by 8 bases and V by 4 bases; bases with no gene match: 7. Germline CDR1 and CDR2: SGHRS and YFSETQ. The CDR3 loop is CASSQGTSTYEQFF. CDR3 DNA sequence: TGCGCCAGCAGCCAAGGGACTAGCACCTATGAGCAGTTCTTC. Filled out from reference TRBV5-1 and TRBJ2-1, the complete variable domain reads KAGVTQTPRYLIKTRGQQVTLSCSPISGHRSVSWYQQTPGQGLQFLFEYFSETQRNKGNFPGRFSGRQFSNSRSEMNVSTLELGDSALYLCASSQGTSTYEQFFGPGTRLTVL.

This clonotype was counted only a few times. One end of the junction is discordant with germline, which a read error may explain. V gene TRBV3-1 combines with J gene TRBJ1-4, with a possible D match to TRBD1 (5 bases). This CDR3 comprises 14 residues. The germline V gene encodes CDR1 LGHDT and CDR2 YNNKEL (reference sequence). The CDR3 sequence: CASSQEGLTEKQFF. The CDR3 nucleotides read TGTGCCAGCAGCCAAGAGGGACTCACTGAAAAACAGTTTTTT.

Comment on this clonotype: This clone may be a read error of a much larger clone one base away. The chain recombines TRBV11-2 with TRBJ2-1; the D gene is possibly TRBD1 (5 bases). The CDR3 runs to 14 residues. Germline values: CDR1 SGHAT, CDR2 FQNNGV. The CDR3 region has the DNA TGTGCCAGCAGCTTGTTTGGGGCCTACAAGGAGCAGTTCTTC. Translated: CASSLFGAYKEQFF.

Regarding this clonotype: Germline and junction disagree at one end, which may indicate a read error. The rearrangement joins TRBV29-1 to TRBJ1-1; TRBD1 might be the D (5 bases). The CDR3 loop spans 14 amino acids. Looked up from germline, CDR1 is SQVTM and CDR2 is ANQGSEA. CDR3 sequence: CGVEGSGADTEAFF. CDR3 in DNA: TGCGGCGTTGAGGGGTCGGGAGCCGATACTGAAGCTTTCTTT.

To note about this clonotype: The germline gene is not matched at one end of the junction; a read error may be the cause. The chain joins TRBV6-5 to TRBJ2-7; 12 positions agree with TRBD2. The CDR3 spans 14 residues. Germline CDR1 reads MNHEY; CDR2 reads SVGAGI. The CDR3 DNA is TGTGCCAGCAGGGATATACGACTAGCGGGAGAGCAGTGCTTC. Its translation: CASRDIRLAGEQCF.

In the case of this clonotype: This may come from a read error, since a much larger clone is one base off. The chain employs TRBV9 and TRBJ2-3; 7 positions agree with TRBD2. Germline values: CDR1 SGDLS, CDR2 YYNGEE. There are 13 residues in the CDR3. The CDR3 loop reads CACSRDYTDTQYF. CDR3 nucleotide sequence: TGTGCCTGCAGCCGGGACTACACAGATACGCAGTATTTT.

The rearrangement joins TRBV6-4 to TRBJ2-1, with a tentative D call TRBD1 (7 bases). V lost 3 bases and J 5 bases, leaving 11 bases between the germline ends. The CDR3 contains 14 residues. The V gene's germline CDR1 is MRHNA and CDR2 SNTAGT. DNA of the CDR3: TGTGCCAGCAGTGAAGGCAGGGGGGACAATGAGCAGTTCTTC. Its protein is CASSEGRGDNEQFF.

As to this clonotype: Just one base apart from a much larger clone, this may be a read error. The chain recombines TRBV20-1 with TRBJ2-5; TRBD2 might be the D (7 bases). This CDR3 is 14 amino acids long. Germline values: CDR1 DFQATT, CDR2 SNEGSKA (reference sequence). Trimming shortened V by 6 bases and J by 13 bases, and 27 bases separated the two germline ends. The CDR3 bases are TGCAGTGCGCTGAGGGGGGGCGCGGTATGGGAGCGGTACTTC. As protein: CSALRGGAVWERYF.

As regards this clonotype: The junction departs from germline at one end; a sequencing error may be responsible. J is TRBJ1-2 and V is TRBV7-6, with unresolved D. Germline V CDR1 and CDR2: SGHVS, FNYEAQ. The length of the CDR3 is 13 residues. Written as DNA, the CDR3 is TGTGCCTGCAGCTTACGCCCTAACTATGGCTACACCTTC. Translation: CACSLRPNYGYTF.

The chain recombines TRBV7-2 with TRBJ2-7; D is possibly TRBD1 or TRBD2 (5 bases each). The CDR3 loop spans 15 amino acids. The V end lost 8 bases, the J end lost 4 bases, and 21 bases lay between the germline ends. Germline V CDR1 and CDR2: SGHTA, FQGNSA. The CDR3 reads CASATGPNIGYEQYF. DNA of the CDR3: TGTGCCAGCGCGACGGGACCCAATATCGGGTACGAGCAGTACTTC.

This clonotype was recorded many times. This rearrangement joins TRBV4-2 to TRBJ2-5; 9 bases align to TRBD2. This CDR3 has 15 residues. Trimming at V came to 4 bases and at J to 1 base, leaving 4 bases not matched to a gene. CDR1 is LGHNA and CDR2 is YNFKEQ in the germline V gene. In nucleotides, the CDR3 is TGTGCCAGCAGCCCGACTAGCGGTGCCCAAGAGACCCAGTACTTC. Amino acid sequence: CASSPTSGAQETQYF.

This clonotype was found a few times. The chain couples TRBV6-2 or TRBV6-3 to TRBJ1-1, with D unclear. The CDR3 totals 13 residues. V shed 4 bases and J shed 6 bases, with 12 bases lying between them. Germline V gene sequence: CDR1 MNHEY, CDR2 SVGEGT. For the CDR3, the DNA is TGTGCCAGCAGTTCTCTTCCGACGGCTGAAGCTTTCTTT. Translated, it gives CASSSLPTAEAFF.